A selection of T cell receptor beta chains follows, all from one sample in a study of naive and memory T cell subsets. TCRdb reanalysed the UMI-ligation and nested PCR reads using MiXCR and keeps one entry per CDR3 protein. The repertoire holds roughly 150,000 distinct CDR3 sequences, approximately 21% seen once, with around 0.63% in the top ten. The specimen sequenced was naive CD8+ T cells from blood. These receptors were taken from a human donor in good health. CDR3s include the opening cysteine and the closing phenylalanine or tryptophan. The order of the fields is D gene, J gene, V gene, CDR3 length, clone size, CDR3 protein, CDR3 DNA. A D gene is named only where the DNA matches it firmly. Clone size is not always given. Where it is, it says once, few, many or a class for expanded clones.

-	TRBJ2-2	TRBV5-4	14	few	CASSLEEFGGELFF	TGTGCCAGCAGCCTCGAAGAGTTCGGGGGGGAGCTGTTTTTT
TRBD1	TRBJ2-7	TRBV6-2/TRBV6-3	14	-	CASSWQGVSYEQYF	TGTGCCAGCAGTTGGCAGGGGGTTTCCTACGAGCAGTACTTC
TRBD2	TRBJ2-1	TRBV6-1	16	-	CASSDAAGGPINEQFF	TGTGCCAGCAGTGACGCGGCGGGAGGGCCGATCAATGAGCAGTTCTTC
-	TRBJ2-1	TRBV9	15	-	CASSALIGQLNEQFF	TGTGCCAGCAGCGCCCTAATCGGGCAGCTGAATGAGCAGTTCTTC
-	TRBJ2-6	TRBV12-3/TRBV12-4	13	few	CASIISGANVLTF	TGTGCCAGCATAATAAGTGGGGCCAACGTCCTGACTTTC
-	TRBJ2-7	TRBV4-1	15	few	CASSQLLKNSYEQYF	TGCGCCAGCAGCCAGCTCTTAAAGAACTCCTACGAGCAGTACTTC
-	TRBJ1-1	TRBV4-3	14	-	CASSHRPGGGAAFF	TGCGCCAGCAGCCACCGTCCCGGGGGGGGGGCCGCTTTCTTT
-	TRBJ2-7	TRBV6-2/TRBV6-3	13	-	CASSQDPPYEQYF	TGTGCCAGCAGTCAAGACCCCCCCTACGAGCAGTACTTC
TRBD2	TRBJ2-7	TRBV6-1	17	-	CASSEAGGLAGGYEQYF	TGTGCCAGCAGTGAAGCAGGGGGACTAGCGGGAGGGTACGAGCAGTACTTC
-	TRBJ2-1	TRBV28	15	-	CASRKEGLGYNEQFF	TGTGCCAGCAGAAAGGAAGGTCTGGGGTACAATGAGCAGTTCTTC
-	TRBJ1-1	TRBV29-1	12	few	CSALGWNTEAFF	TGCAGCGCCCTGGGATGGAACACTGAAGCTTTCTTT